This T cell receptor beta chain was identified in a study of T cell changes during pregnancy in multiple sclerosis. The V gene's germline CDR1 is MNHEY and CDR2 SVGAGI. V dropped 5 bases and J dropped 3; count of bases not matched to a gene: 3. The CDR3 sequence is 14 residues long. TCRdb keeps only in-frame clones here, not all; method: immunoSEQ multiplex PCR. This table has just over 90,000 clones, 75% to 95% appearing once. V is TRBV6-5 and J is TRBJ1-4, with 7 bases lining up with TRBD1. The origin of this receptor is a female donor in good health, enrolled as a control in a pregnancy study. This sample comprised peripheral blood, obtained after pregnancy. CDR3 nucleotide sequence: TGTGCCAGCAGTAGAGGGGGCCCTAATGAAAAACTGTTTTTT. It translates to CASSRGGPNEKLFF.